Each of the 4 T cell receptor beta chains below was sequenced from the same sample in a study of PD-L1 blockade in urothelial cancer (dated by TCRdb to about 2017). Library preparation employed the immunoSEQ multiplex PCR assay. TCRdb obtained this table from immuneACCESS and retained in-frame rearrangements with V and J assigned. These tables miss some clones; where compared with another copy, unresolved V genes account for less than half of the shortfall, and the remainder is unexplained. Here the sample has approximately 50,000 clones; 75% to 85% occur a single time. 1.5% to 2% of the sample goes to the ten largest clones. Read against the paper, the sample's time point label means: pretreatment peripheral blood. The input for sequencing was PBMCs, taken around atezolizumab (anti-PD-L1) treatment. The origin of the receptors is a man in his forties or fifties with urothelial cancer.

The chain is built from TRBV6-1 and TRBJ2-1; no reliable D call. Germline V gene data show CDR1 as MNHNS and CDR2 as SASEGT. The CDR3 runs 13 residues. V lost 5 bases to trimming and J lost 7 bases, with 12 bases between them. CDR3 nucleotide sequence: TGTGCCAGCAGTCCCGCTCAGAGGAATGAGCAGTTCTTC. It translates to CASSPAQRNEQFF.

This chain links TRBV28 with TRBJ1-5, with TRBD1 matching over 9 bases. The germline V gene encodes CDR1 MDHEN and CDR2 SYDVKM. V trimming: 5 bases; J trimming: 11 bases; junction bases outside the gene matches: 13. The CDR3 runs 15 residues. CDR3 in DNA: TGTGCCAGCAGTACTATTGGGACAGGGAATCAAGCCCAGCATTTT. This encodes CASSTIGTGNQAQHF.

The chain couples TRBV29-1 to TRBJ1-1; D ambiguous. Trimming removed 7 bases at V and 4 bases at J, with 13 bases between. This CDR3 is built from 12 residues. CDR1 and CDR2 (germline): SQVTM, ANQGSEA. CDR3 sequence (DNA): TGCAGCGCGCACGACTTGGGCACTGAAGCTTTCTTT. It specifies CSAHDLGTEAFF.

This sequence joins TRBV5-1 and TRBJ2-3; 10 bases are shared with TRBD2. The V and J ends lost 4 bases and 0 bases, in that order; junction bases with no gene match: 5. The germline V gene encodes CDR1 SGHRS and CDR2 YFSETQ. The CDR3 has 16 amino acids. CDR3 sequence reads: CASSRGTSDSTDTQYF. In DNA form, the CDR3 reads TGCGCCAGCAGCCGTGGGACTAGCGATAGCACAGATACGCAGTATTTT.